Listed here are 23 T cell receptor beta chains from one sample, sequenced in a study of shared clonotypes between healthy human individuals. Naive CD8 isolation took CD45RO-negative cells positively selected for CCR7 and excluded terminally differentiated effector memory CD45RA+ cells. Produced via immunoSEQ multiplex PCR; TCRdb's table is partial and in-frame only. The sample includes roughly 2.1 million clones, approximately 94% seen only once; the top ten take around 1.7%. Sequenced input: naive CD8+ T cells from PBMCs. These receptors were obtained from a man between 18 and 35 years old in good health. Some clones in this sample may be carry-over from other donors' samples.

The chain uses TRBV21-1 and TRBJ1-3; the DNA was not compared with TRBD1, the D call given in the table. TRBV21-1 is a known pseudogene. The CDR3 length is 13 residues. CDR3 coding DNA: TGTGCCAGCAGCACCCGACAAGGAAACACCATATATTTT. The encoded protein is CASSTRQGNTIYF.

The chain recombines TRBV18 with TRBJ2-7; TRBD2 might be the D (6 bases). Per germline, CDR1 KGHSH and CDR2 LQKENI. CDR3 length equals 16 residues. Trimming left V 4 bases short and J 6 bases short, with 22 bases between. Here the CDR3 reads CASSLGGPVGATEQYF. CDR3 in DNA: TGTGCCAGCTCACTCGGAGGGCCGGTCGGGGCAACCGAGCAGTACTTC.

This clone was counted once. The chain is built from TRBV10-3 and TRBJ2-1, with D perhaps given as TRBD1 or TRBD2 (5 bases each). Trimming left V 6 bases short and J 6 bases short, with 9 bases between. Germline CDR1 reads ENHRY; CDR2 reads SYGVKD. This CDR3 contains 12 residues. CDR3: CAIRQGANEQFF. The CDR3, as DNA: TGTGCCATCAGGCAGGGAGCCAATGAGCAGTTCTTC.

The chain combines TRBV19 with TRBJ1-2; D perhaps matches TRBD1 (6 bases). Germline lookup yields CDR1 LNHDA and CDR2 SQIVND (reference sequence). The length of the CDR3 is 17 residues. Trimming stripped 4 bases from V and 4 bases from J, with 22 bases between. CDR3 in amino acids: CASSTGAGVFLPYGYTF. The CDR3 DNA follows: TGTGCCAGTAGTACTGGGGCAGGGGTTTTCCTCCCCTATGGCTACACCTTC.

The chain combines TRBV6-1 with TRBJ1-4; the D gene is possibly TRBD1 (6 bases). Trimming removed 5 bases at V and 2 bases at J, with 12 bases between. CDR1 is MNHNS and CDR2 is SASEGT in the germline V gene. The CDR3 loop spans 15 amino acids. CDR3 bases: TGTGCCAGCAGTCCGTACAGGGCCACTAATGAAAAACTGTTTTTT. Protein sequence: CASSPYRATNEKLFF.

The chain couples TRBV29-1 to TRBJ2-7; D uncertain. Germline-derived CDR1 and CDR2 are SQVTM and ANQGSEA. V lost 5 bases and J 2 bases, leaving 7 bases between the germline ends. The CDR3 covers 11 residues. For the CDR3, the DNA is TGCAGCGTTCGGGCCACCTACGAGCAGTACTTC. It encodes CSVRATYEQYF.

V gene TRBV28 combines with J gene TRBJ2-5, with 10 bases fitting TRBD1. Germline V gene data show CDR1 as MDHEN and CDR2 as SYDVKM. CDR3 length equals 16 residues. Trimming at V came to 4 bases and at J to 4 bases, leaving 9 bases not matched to a gene. The CDR3 sequence: CASSSFSGTGVETQYF. The CDR3 DNA is TGTGCCAGCAGTTCATTCTCCGGGACAGGGGTAGAGACCCAGTACTTC.

The chain is built from TRBV19 and TRBJ1-5, with D possibly TRBD1 on 5 matching bases. Trimming took 9 bases from V and 6 from J, leaving 12 bases between them. The CDR3 runs 12 residues. CDR1 LNHDA and CDR2 SQIVND come from the germline V gene (reference sequence). The CDR3 loop is CASRQGLQPQHF. The CDR3 bases are TGTGCCAGCCGTCAGGGACTTCAGCCCCAGCATTTT.

The chain uses TRBV7-9 and TRBJ2-3, with 11 nucleotides matching TRBD2. Unmatched junction bases numbered 6, after V lost 3 bases and J lost 4 bases. CDR3 size: 16 residues. Germline V CDR1 and CDR2: SEHNR, FQNEAQ (reference sequence). The CDR3 nucleotides are TGTGCCAGCAGCTTTACTAGCGGGAGTATCGCAGATACGCAGTATTTT. This translates into CASSFTSGSIADTQYF. Together with reference TRBV7-9 and TRBJ2-3, the CDR3 gives the full variable domain: DTGVSQNPRHKITKRGQNVTFRCDPISEHNRLYWYRQTLGQGPEFLTYFQNEAQLEKSRLLSDRFSAERPKGSFSTLEIQRTEQGDSAMYLCASSFTSGSIADTQYFGPGTRLTVL.

The genes are TRBV4-3 and TRBJ2-3; possibly TRBD2 for D (7 bases). Looked up from germline, CDR1 is LGHNA and CDR2 is YSLEER. The CDR3 loop spans 16 amino acids. The V end lost 5 bases, the J end lost 0 bases, and 15 bases lay between the germline ends. The CDR3 spells CASSYVGGASTDTQYF. The CDR3, as DNA: TGCGCCAGCAGCTACGTGGGGGGGGCTAGCACAGATACGCAGTATTTT.

V is TRBV27 and J is TRBJ1-6; 8 nucleotides agree with TRBD1. The J segment lost 7 bases and the V segment lost 6 bases, leaving 17 bases of the junction unmatched. Germline V gene data show CDR1 as MNHEY and CDR2 as SMNVEV (reference sequence). This CDR3 has 18 residues. CDR3 loop: CASSPGQGYPPANSPLHF. The DNA of the CDR3 is TGTGCCAGCAGCCCTGGACAGGGCTACCCTCCGGCGAATTCACCCCTCCACTTT.

This clone was picked up a small number of times. The chain's CDR3 is CASWGSGTGELFF. CDR3 nucleotide sequence: TGTGCCAGCTGGGGGAGCGGCACCGGGGAGCTGTTTTTT. The chain links TRBV6-5 to TRBJ2-2; tentatively, D is TRBD1 or TRBD2 (5 bases each). The CDR3 sequence is 13 residues long. The ends were cut back, 8 bases at V and 4 bases at J, with 11 bases in the middle. CDR1 and CDR2 (germline): MNHEY, SVGAGI.

The chain carries TRBV7-6 and TRBJ2-1, with D unresolved. The CDR3 extends over 12 amino acids. Trimming cost V 1 base and J 12 bases, with 10 bases left between them. Per germline, CDR1 SGHVS and CDR2 FNYEAQ. CDR3 region: CASSLVPPVQFF. CDR3 sequence (DNA): TGTGCCAGCAGCTTAGTTCCTCCGGTGCAGTTCTTC.

The chain couples TRBV5-6 to TRBJ2-3; D unclear. V shed 2 bases and J shed 5 bases, with 12 bases lying between them. The germline CDR1 and CDR2 sequences are SGHDT and YYEEEE. The CDR3 sequence is 14 residues long. The CDR3 here is CASSFLVQVDTQYF. CDR3 bases: TGTGCCAGCAGCTTCCTGGTGCAGGTAGATACGCAGTATTTT.

The V call is TRBV19, the J call TRBJ1-4, with D possibly TRBD1 on 5 matching bases. Germline V gives CDR1 LNHDA, CDR2 SQIVND (reference sequence). Trimming took 5 bases from V and 8 from J, leaving 18 bases between them. CDR3 length: 15 amino acids. CDR3 DNA: TGTGCCAGTAGTGCGCCGGGACGGAGGGGCGAAAAACTGTTTTTT. Translated, it gives CASSAPGRRGEKLFF.

The chain is built from TRBV27 and TRBJ1-2; D is perhaps TRBD1 (6 bases). V was shortened by 3 bases and J by 7 bases, with 12 bases between the two germline ends. CDR3 size: 13 residues. Germline assignment: CDR1 MNHEY and CDR2 SMNVEV (reference sequence). The CDR3, as DNA: TGTGCCAGCAGTTTCTCGGGGGGGCCTGGCTACACCTTC. Translation gives CASSFSGGPGYTF.

The chain employs TRBV10-2 and TRBJ2-7, with 9 positions matching TRBD1. This CDR3 is 15 amino acids long. The germline V gene has CDR1 WSHSY and CDR2 SAAADI. J gave up 3 bases and V 6 bases, and 9 bases lay outside the gene matches. The CDR3 DNA reads TGCGCCAGCAGGAAGGGGACAGGGCCGGGCTACGAGCAGTACTTC. Translated, it gives CASRKGTGPGYEQYF.

This clone was found once. This chain uses TRBV6-6 with TRBJ2-1; D call uncertain. The germline V and J ends were trimmed by 0 bases and 8 bases, with 11 bases remaining between them. This CDR3 contains 14 residues. Germline V lookup: CDR1 MNHNY, CDR2 SVGAGI (reference sequence). The CDR3 DNA is TGTGCCAGCAGTTACTCTGGGAACTCCGATGAGCAGTTCTTC. Translating it yields CASSYSGNSDEQFF.

The chain is built from TRBV7-9 and TRBJ2-1, with D possibly being TRBD2 (6 bases). The germline gives CDR1 SEHNR, CDR2 FQNEAQ (reference sequence). Trimming cost V 5 bases and J 4 bases, with 18 bases left between them. The CDR3 runs to 16 residues. CDR3 nucleotide sequence: TGTGCCAGCAGCCTAAAGGAGGGGAAGGGTTACAATGAGCAGTTCTTC. Translating gives CASSLKEGKGYNEQFF.

V is TRBV9 and J is TRBJ2-7; 8 bases are shared with TRBD1. The CDR3 contains 15 residues. Per germline, CDR1 SGDLS and CDR2 YYNGEE. Trimming removed 0 bases from V and 7 bases from J; junction bases left unmatched: 9. In DNA, the CDR3 is TGTGCCAGCAGCGTAGGGGGGACAGGCGTGAAGGAGCAGTACTTC. It encodes CASSVGGTGVKEQYF.

This rearrangement joins TRBV5-1 to TRBJ1-2; 9 positions match TRBD1. V was clipped by 2 bases and J by 6 bases; unmatched bases: 11. This CDR3 has 16 residues. Germline V gene data show CDR1 as SGHRS and CDR2 as YFSETQ. Here the CDR3 reads CASSFRDRVGSDGYTF. In DNA, the CDR3 is TGCGCCAGCAGCTTCCGGGACAGGGTTGGTTCGGATGGCTACACCTTC. Together with reference TRBV5-1 and TRBJ1-2, the CDR3 gives the full variable domain: KAGVTQTPRYLIKTRGQQVTLSCSPISGHRSVSWYQQTPGQGLQFLFEYFSETQRNKGNFPGRFSGRQFSNSRSEMNVSTLELGDSALYLCASSFRDRVGSDGYTFGSGTRLTVV.

The chain links TRBV2 to TRBJ2-7, with 9 bases fitting TRBD1. The CDR3 covers 13 residues. The germline V gene has CDR1 SNHLY and CDR2 FYNNEI. Unmatched junction bases numbered 6, after V lost 10 bases and J lost 2 bases. CDR3 DNA: TGTGCCATCCGGACAGGGGCTGCCTACGAGCAGTACTTC. It translates to CAIRTGAAYEQYF.

The V gene is TRBV7-9, the J gene TRBJ1-4, with 7 bases matching TRBD1. V trimming: 5 bases; J trimming: 4 bases; junction bases outside the gene matches: 13. The length of the CDR3 is 17 residues. Germline lookup yields CDR1 SEHNR and CDR2 FQNEAQ (reference sequence). This chain's CDR3 is CASSPREGQRGNEKLFF. DNA of the CDR3: TGTGCCAGCAGCCCCCGAGAGGGACAGCGGGGTAATGAAAAACTGTTTTTT.